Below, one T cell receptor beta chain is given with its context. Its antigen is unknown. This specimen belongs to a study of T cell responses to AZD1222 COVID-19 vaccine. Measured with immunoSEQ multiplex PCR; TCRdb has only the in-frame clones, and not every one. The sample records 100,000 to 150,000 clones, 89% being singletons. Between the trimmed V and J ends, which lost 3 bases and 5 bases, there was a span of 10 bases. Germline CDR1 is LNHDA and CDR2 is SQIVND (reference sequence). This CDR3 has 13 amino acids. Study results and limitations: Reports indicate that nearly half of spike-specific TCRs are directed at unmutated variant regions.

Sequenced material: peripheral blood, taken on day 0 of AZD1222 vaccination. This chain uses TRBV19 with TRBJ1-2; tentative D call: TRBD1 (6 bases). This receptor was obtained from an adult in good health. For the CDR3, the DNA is TGTGCCAGTAGTATCGGCGACAGGTATGGCTACACCTTC. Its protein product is CASSIGDRYGYTF.